These 24 T cell receptor beta chains were sequenced from one sample in a study of T-cell memory formation after mild COVID-19. TCRdb redid the calling of the 5' RACE reads with MiXCR, one entry per CDR3 protein. Of about 430,000 distinct CDR3 sequences detected, approximately 19% appear once; the ten largest clones hold around a fifth. The sequenced sample was PBMCs or a T cell subset sorted from them (not recorded which). These receptors were obtained from a young man who had mild COVID-19 (a few samples of this study predate the infection). Cell type and time point are not known.

This clonotype was recorded a few times. The gene calls are TRBV5-4 and TRBJ2-5; the match to TRBD1 covers 8 bases. The trim removed 4 bases at V and 7 bases at J, leaving 9 bases unmatched. The CDR3 extends over 14 amino acids. Germline assignment: CDR1 SGHNT and CDR2 YYREEE (reference sequence). The CDR3 protein is CASSPETGAGTQYF. The CDR3 DNA follows: TGTGCCAGCAGCCCAGAGACAGGGGCGGGGACCCAGTACTTC.

CDR3 loop: CASSLEVRAGTDTQYF. DNA for the CDR3: TGTGCCAGCAGCTTAGAGGTCAGGGCTGGCACAGATACGCAGTATTTT. V is TRBV11-2 and J is TRBJ2-3; the D gene is possibly TRBD1 (5 bases). CDR1 SGHAT and CDR2 FQNNGV come from the germline V gene. Deletions cut 0 bases from V and 1 base from J, with 11 bases between. This CDR3 comprises 16 residues.

The chain recombines TRBV7-2 with TRBJ1-4; D possibly corresponds to TRBD1 (6 bases). The CDR3 is 16 amino acids. Trimming stripped 5 bases from V and 4 bases from J, with 17 bases between. CDR1 and CDR2 from the germline V gene are SGHTA and FQGNSA. The CDR3 is CASSRAGGGINEKLFF. The DNA of the CDR3 is TGTGCCAGCAGCCGGGCGGGAGGGGGTATTAATGAAAAACTGTTTTTT.

The V and J genes are TRBV5-5 and TRBJ1-5, with 9 bases aligning to TRBD1. The germline V gene encodes CDR1 SGHKS and CDR2 YYEKEE (reference sequence). The junction had 7 bases not matched to a gene; V was cut back by 4 bases and J by 5 bases. CDR3 size: 15 residues. The CDR3 loop reads CASSRTGDVDQPQHF. DNA of the CDR3: TGTGCCAGCAGCCGGACAGGGGACGTCGATCAGCCCCAGCATTTT.

V is TRBV7-9 and J is TRBJ2-5; tentatively, D is TRBD1 or TRBD2 (6 bases each). CDR1 and CDR2 from the germline V gene are SEHNR and FQNEAQ (reference sequence). The CDR3 has 16 amino acids. The V gene lost 3 bases and the J gene lost 9 bases, with 23 bases spanning the gap. The CDR3 DNA sequence: TGTGCCAGCAGCTTGACGGGGGCGACCCCAAAAAAGGCCCAGTACTTC. This translates into CASSLTGATPKKAQYF.

This rearrangement joins TRBV4-3 to TRBJ1-5, with 9 nucleotides matching TRBD1. From germline, CDR1 is LGHNA and CDR2 YSLEER. Germline trimming cut 5 bases from V and 6 bases from J; bases unmatched to any gene: 5. The CDR3 has 14 residues. The CDR3 loop is CASSRDRVSQPQHF. CDR3 nucleotides: TGCGCCAGCAGCAGGGACAGGGTGAGTCAGCCCCAGCATTTT.

This clonotype appeared a few times. J is TRBJ1-2 and V is TRBV20-1, with D uncertain. The CDR3 runs 14 residues. Between the trimmed V and J ends, which lost 3 bases and 4 bases, there was a span of 15 bases. CDR1 and CDR2 from the germline V gene are DFQATT and SNEGSKA (reference sequence). The CDR3 nucleotides are TGCAGTGCTAGGGTGGTGGGTAAGGGCTATGGCTACACCTTC. This gives the protein CSARVVGKGYGYTF.

A few counts support this clonotype. The chain is built from TRBV14 and TRBJ2-5, with TRBD2 matching 7 bases. Per the germline V gene, CDR1 is SGHDN and CDR2 is FVKESK. The V gene end was trimmed by 5 bases and the J gene end by 1 base; junction bases not matched to a gene: 13. CDR3 length: 17 amino acids. The CDR3 DNA sequence: TGTGCCAGCAGCGCCCGAGTGGGACTAACTGTCCAAGAGACCCAGTACTTC. Amino acid sequence: CASSARVGLTVQETQYF.

V and J are TRBV18 and TRBJ2-5, with D possibly being TRBD1 (6 bases). Per the germline V gene, CDR1 is KGHSH and CDR2 is LQKENI. CDR3 size: 15 residues. The V end lost 0 bases, the J end lost 2 bases, and 10 bases lay between the germline ends. CDR3 in amino acids: CASSPPSTGQETQYF. The CDR3 DNA follows: TGTGCCAGCTCACCACCGTCGACAGGACAAGAGACCCAGTACTTC.

This chain joins TRBV5-1 and TRBJ1-6; D is uncertain. Germline V gene sequence: CDR1 SGHRS, CDR2 YFSETQ. CDR3 size: 14 residues. With 0 bases removed from V and 7 bases from J, the gap between germline ends came to 8 bases. The CDR3: CASSLEGWNSPLHF. The CDR3 DNA sequence: TGCGCCAGCAGCTTGGAAGGGTGGAATTCACCCCTCCACTTT.

This clonotype was seen repeatedly, ten times or more. The V call is TRBV4-1, the J call TRBJ1-6, with D possibly matching TRBD1 (6 bases). The CDR3 contains 16 residues. In germline, CDR1 is MGHRA, CDR2 YSYEKL. V dropped 4 bases and J dropped 9 bases, with 19 bases sitting between them. DNA for the CDR3: TGCGCCAGCAGCCTTACCGGGGACACCGGGACTTCACCCCTCCACTTT. As protein: CASSLTGDTGTSPLHF.

This clonotype turned up a few times. This chain uses TRBV4-3 with TRBJ2-3; D is unresolved. Germline CDR1 LGHNA, CDR2 YSLEER. The CDR3 runs 14 residues. V gave up 6 bases and J gave up 1 base, with 11 bases separating them. The CDR3: CASSNDLGTDTQYF. For the CDR3, the DNA is TGCGCCAGCAGTAATGATCTGGGCACAGATACGCAGTATTTT.

The CDR3 reads CASSTTGFGYEQYV. CDR3 sequence (DNA): TGTGCCAGCAGCACGACAGGGTTTGGTTACGAGCAGTACGTC. The V and J genes are TRBV7-2 and TRBJ2-7; 7 nucleotides agree with TRBD1. Germline loops: CDR1 SGHTA, CDR2 FQGNSA. J gave up 4 bases and V 5 bases, and 8 bases lay outside the gene matches. The CDR3 has 14 amino acids.

The rearrangement uses TRBV7-3 and TRBJ2-3, with TRBD1 identical over 9 bases. With 6 bases clipped from V and 6 bases from J, the junction kept 10 bases outside the gene matches. This CDR3 is built from 15 residues. Per germline, CDR1 SGHTA and CDR2 FQGTGA. Here the CDR3 reads CASSLQGAVVDTQYF. The CDR3 DNA reads TGTGCCAGCAGTTTACAGGGGGCTGTTGTGGATACGCAGTATTTT.

The table lists this clonotype with a few counts. The rearrangement uses TRBV5-4 and TRBJ2-1; D not certain. CDR3 length equals 13 residues. From germline, CDR1 is SGHNT and CDR2 YYREEE (reference sequence). Trimming cost V 1 base and J 8 bases, with 10 bases left between them. The CDR3 DNA sequence: TGTGCCAGCAGCTTGAGAGGTGCAGATGAGCAGTTCTTC. This encodes CASSLRGADEQFF.

This chain uses TRBV25-1 with TRBJ2-7, with D perhaps TRBD1 or TRBD2 (6 bases each). The length of the CDR3 is 15 residues. Germline CDR1 is MGHDK and CDR2 is SYGVNS. Trimming pared 5 bases from V and 5 bases from J, leaving 19 bases between. The CDR3 loop is CASSLTGAAWDEQYF. The CDR3 DNA follows: TGTGCCAGCAGTCTTACGGGGGCCGCATGGGACGAGCAGTACTTC.

The V call is TRBV25-1, the J call TRBJ2-1, with TRBD1 matching over 11 bases. After removal of 6 bases from V and 10 bases from J, the junction contained 11 bases not matched to a gene. CDR3 length: 15 amino acids. Germline CDR1 and CDR2: MGHDK and SYGVNS. CDR3 region: CASRDGQGALMEQFF. The CDR3 DNA is TGTGCCAGCAGGGACGGACAGGGGGCACTTATGGAGCAGTTCTTC.

This chain links TRBV30 with TRBJ2-1; D not certain. V was shortened by 0 bases and J by 14 bases, with 17 bases between the two germline ends. CDR1 is GTSNPN and CDR2 is SVGIG in the germline V gene (reference sequence). CDR3 length: 13 residues. The CDR3 DNA sequence: TGTGCCTGGAGTGTACAAGAGGTCAGCTCTGAGTTCTTC. Translated, it gives CAWSVQEVSSEFF.

This clonotype was seen a few times. The rearrangement joins TRBV4-2 to TRBJ1-3; D not certain. V dropped 5 bases and J dropped 0 bases, with 17 bases sitting between them. Germline-derived CDR1 and CDR2 are LGHNA and YNFKEQ. The CDR3 covers 17 residues. The CDR3 reads CASSYVGWESSGNTIYF. CDR3 in DNA: TGTGCCAGCAGCTACGTCGGCTGGGAAAGCTCTGGAAACACCATATATTTT.

Many counts were recorded for this clonotype. The CDR3 protein is CASSPRGGQGATDTQYF. The CDR3, as DNA: TGTGCCAGCAGTCCCCGAGGGGGACAGGGCGCTACAGATACGCAGTATTTT. The chain couples TRBV6-1 to TRBJ2-3, with 9 bases that match TRBD1. The CDR3 runs 17 residues. Trimming cost V 5 bases and J 3 bases; bases outside gene matches: 12. From germline, CDR1 is MNHNS and CDR2 SASEGT.

This clonotype was recorded a few times. The chain combines TRBV6-2 or TRBV6-3 with TRBJ1-2, with D perhaps TRBD1 (6 bases). CDR1 is MNHEY and CDR2 is SVGEGT in the germline V gene. V was pared by 4 bases and J by 5 bases, with 11 bases between. The CDR3 is 13 amino acids. The CDR3 bases are TGTGCCAGCAGTTCCACGGACAGTTATGGCTACACCTTC. This sequence encodes CASSSTDSYGYTF.

This clonotype has only a few counts. This chain links TRBV24-1 with TRBJ2-2; no definite D call. The CDR3 is 15 residues long. Trimming left V 0 bases short and J 1 base short, with 5 bases between. Looked up from germline, CDR1 is KGHDR and CDR2 is SFDVKD. CDR3 protein: CATSDLQRNTGELFF. CDR3 nucleotides: TGTGCCACCAGTGATTTGCAAAGGAACACCGGGGAGCTGTTTTTT.

In its sample, this clonotype was seen a few times. The CDR3 DNA reads TGTGCCAGCAGCTGGGGGTACCAAGAGACCCAGTACTTC. Translated, it gives CASSWGYQETQYF. The chain couples TRBV7-8 to TRBJ2-5, with D perhaps TRBD1 or TRBD2 (5 bases each). Germline V CDR1 and CDR2: SGHVS, FQNEAQ. V lost 4 bases to trimming and J lost 0 bases, with 6 bases between them. This CDR3 region has 13 residues.

In DNA form, the CDR3 reads TGTGCCAGCACCTCATTAGGGGGATTCCAAGAGACCCAGTACTTC. Translation: CASTSLGGFQETQYF. The rearrangement joins TRBV2 to TRBJ2-5; D is possibly TRBD1 (6 bases). The CDR3 has 15 residues. V lost 7 bases and J lost 1, with 16 bases in between. Germline values: CDR1 SNHLY, CDR2 FYNNEI.